This T cell receptor beta chain was sequenced in a study of blood T cell repertoires in COVID-19. Only a few counts were recorded for this clone. The repertoire was sequenced with immunoSEQ multiplex PCR; TCRdb's copy has only in-frame clones and lacks some. The sample comprises under 130,000 clones, 69% of which are singletons, and approximately 6.3% rests with the top ten. Germline values: CDR1 SGHRS, CDR2 YFSETQ. V lost 2 bases to trimming and J lost 8 bases; unmatched junction nucleotides: 13. CDR3 length: 17 residues. The clonotype originates from a man older than 75 with acute or convalescent COVID-19. This chain connects TRBV5-1 to TRBJ2-1, with 10 bases that match TRBD2. Sample: peripheral blood. CDR3 DNA: TGCGCCAGCAGCTTTGAAGGCCGGGGACTAGCGTTCTATGAGCAGTTCTTC. It yields the protein CASSFEGRGLAFYEQFF.